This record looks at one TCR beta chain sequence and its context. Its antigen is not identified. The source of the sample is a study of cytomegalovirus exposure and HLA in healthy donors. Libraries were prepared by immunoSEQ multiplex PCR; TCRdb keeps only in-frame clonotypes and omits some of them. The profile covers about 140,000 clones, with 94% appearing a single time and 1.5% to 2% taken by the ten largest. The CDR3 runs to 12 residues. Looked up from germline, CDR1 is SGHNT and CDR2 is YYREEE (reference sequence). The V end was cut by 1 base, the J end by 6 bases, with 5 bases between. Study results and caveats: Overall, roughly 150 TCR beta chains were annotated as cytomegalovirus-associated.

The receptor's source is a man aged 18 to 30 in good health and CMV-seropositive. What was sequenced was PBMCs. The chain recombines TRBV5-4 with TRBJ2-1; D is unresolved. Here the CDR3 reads CASSLSSNEQFF. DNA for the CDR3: TGTGCCAGCAGCTTGTCTAGCAATGAGCAGTTCTTC.